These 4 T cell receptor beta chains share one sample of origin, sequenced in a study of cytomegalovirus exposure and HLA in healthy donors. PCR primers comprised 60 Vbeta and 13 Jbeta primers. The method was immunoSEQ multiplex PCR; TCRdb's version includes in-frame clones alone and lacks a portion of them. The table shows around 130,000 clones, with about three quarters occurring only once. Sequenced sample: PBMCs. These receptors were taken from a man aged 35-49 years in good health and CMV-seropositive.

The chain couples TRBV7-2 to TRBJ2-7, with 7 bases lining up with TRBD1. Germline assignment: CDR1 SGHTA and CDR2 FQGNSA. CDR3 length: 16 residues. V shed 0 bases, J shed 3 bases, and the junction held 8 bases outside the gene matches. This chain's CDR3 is CASSLAQGGPNYEQYF. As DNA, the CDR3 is TGTGCCAGCAGCTTAGCGCAAGGGGGCCCTAACTACGAGCAGTACTTC.

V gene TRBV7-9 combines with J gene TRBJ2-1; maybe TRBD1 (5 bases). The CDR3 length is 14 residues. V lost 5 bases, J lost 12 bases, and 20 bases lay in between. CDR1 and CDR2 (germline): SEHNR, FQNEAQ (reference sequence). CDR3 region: CASSLTDPGFGQFF. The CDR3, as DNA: TGTGCCAGCAGCCTGACCGACCCAGGGTTTGGGCAGTTCTTC.

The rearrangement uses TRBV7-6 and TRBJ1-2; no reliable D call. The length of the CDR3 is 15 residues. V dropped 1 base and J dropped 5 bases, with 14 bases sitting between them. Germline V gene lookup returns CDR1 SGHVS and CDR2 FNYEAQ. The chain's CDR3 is CASSLDASGGYGYTF. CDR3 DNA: TGTGCCAGCAGCTTAGACGCCAGCGGCGGTTATGGCTACACCTTC. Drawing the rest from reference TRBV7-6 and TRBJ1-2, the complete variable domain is GAGVSQSPRYKVTKRGQDVALRCDPISGHVSLYWYRQALGQGPEFLTYFNYEAQQDKSGLPNDRFSAERPEGSISTLTIQRTEQRDSAMYRCASSLDASGGYGYTFGSGTRLTVV.

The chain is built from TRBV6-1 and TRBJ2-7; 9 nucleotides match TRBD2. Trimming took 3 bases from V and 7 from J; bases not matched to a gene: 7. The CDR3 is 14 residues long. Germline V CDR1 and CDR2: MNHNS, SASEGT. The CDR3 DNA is TGTGCCAGCAGTGATCTAGCGGGATTGGGGGAGCAGTACTTC. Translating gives CASSDLAGLGEQYF.